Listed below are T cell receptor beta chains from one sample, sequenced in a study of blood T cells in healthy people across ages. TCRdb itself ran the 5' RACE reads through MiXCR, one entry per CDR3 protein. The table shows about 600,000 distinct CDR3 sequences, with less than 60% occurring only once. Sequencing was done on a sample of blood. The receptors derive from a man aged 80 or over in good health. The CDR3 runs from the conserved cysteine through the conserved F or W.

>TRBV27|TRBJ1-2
CASSLSGARGRTDGYTF
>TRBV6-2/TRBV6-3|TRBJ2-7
CASSQRGGSYEQYF
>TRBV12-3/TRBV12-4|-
CASKRGGVYEQYF
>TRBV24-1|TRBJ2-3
CATSDFPRTADTQYF
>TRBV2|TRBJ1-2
CASKGGLGGYTF
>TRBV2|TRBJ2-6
CASSPGQNSGANVLTF
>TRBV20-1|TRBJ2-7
CSASGTRSSYEQYF
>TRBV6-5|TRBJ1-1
CASSYSAGTEAFF
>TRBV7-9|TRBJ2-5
CASSSDYRDGKETQYF
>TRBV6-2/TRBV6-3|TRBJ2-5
CASRPTGNQETQYF
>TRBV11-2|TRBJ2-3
CASSARQGAFMYTQYF
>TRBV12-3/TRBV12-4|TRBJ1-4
CASSLLGKGEKLFF
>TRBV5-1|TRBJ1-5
CASSLGVGYQPQHF
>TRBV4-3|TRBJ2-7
CASSQQSGESYEQYF
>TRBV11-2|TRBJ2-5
CASSLDSQGLETQYF
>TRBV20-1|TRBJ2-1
CSGPGSGSKYNEQFF